These T cell receptor beta chains were read from a single sample in a study of T-cell memory formation after mild COVID-19. TCRdb itself ran the 5' RACE reads through MiXCR, one entry per CDR3 protein. The sample lists roughly 300,000 distinct CDR3 sequences, roughly an eighth occurring once. Material: PBMCs or a T cell subset sorted from them (not recorded which). The source is a man aged 18 to 30 who had mild COVID-19 (a few samples of this study predate the infection). Cell type and time point are not known. CDR3s include the opening cysteine and the closing phenylalanine or tryptophan. A D gene is named only where the DNA matches it firmly. The size field is filled for only some rows; it gives once, few, many or a size class.

V	size	D	J	CDR3	DNA
TRBV14	.	.	TRBJ2-5	CASSQAVGLTGETQYF	TGTGCCAGCAGCCAAGCGGTCGGACTAACAGGGGAGACCCAGTACTTC
TRBV7-2	few	TRBD1	TRBJ1-2	CASSGWTGGILLGGYTF	TGTGCCAGCAGCGGGTGGACAGGGGGTATTCTGCTTGGGGGCTACACCTTC
TRBV7-6	.	TRBD1	TRBJ2-3	CASSTRGITDTQYF	TGTGCCAGCAGCACCAGGGGGATAACAGATACGCAGTATTTT
TRBV12-3/TRBV12-4	.	TRBD1	TRBJ2-2	CASTLVGTGGTGELFF	TGTGCCAGCACCCTGGTCGGGACAGGGGGAACCGGGGAGCTGTTTTTT
TRBV3-1	.	.	TRBJ2-1	CASSRSSSSYNEQFF	TGTGCCAGCAGCCGCTCTTCCAGCTCCTACAATGAGCAGTTCTTC
TRBV20-1	.	.	TRBJ2-7	CSARLGNEQYF	TGCAGTGCTAGGCTGGGTAACGAGCAGTACTTC
TRBV30	few	.	TRBJ2-5	CAWSVRSAETQYF	TGTGCCTGGAGTGTACGTAGCGCGGAGACCCAGTACTTC
TRBV6-1	few	.	TRBJ2-6	CASSEAGLGSGANVLTF	TGTGCCAGCAGTGAAGCGGGGTTAGGCTCTGGGGCCAACGTCCTGACTTTC
TRBV6-5	.	TRBD1	TRBJ1-5	CASSPDRGFNQPQHF	TGTGCCAGCAGTCCGGACAGGGGCTTCAATCAGCCCCAGCATTTT
TRBV3-1	many	TRBD2	TRBJ2-4	CASSSNDGGAAKNIQYF	TGTGCCAGCAGCTCAAATGACGGGGGGGCCGCCAAAAACATTCAGTACTTC
TRBV4-2	.	TRBD1	TRBJ2-5	CASSQDWIGGGDRGETQYF	TGTGCCAGCAGCCAAGATTGGATCGGAGGAGGGGACAGGGGAGAGACCCAGTACTTC
TRBV10-1	few	.	TRBJ1-1	CASSDPRGGKDEAFF	TGCGCCAGCAGTGACCCCCGGGGGGGTAAAGATGAAGCTTTCTTT
TRBV9	.	.	TRBJ2-5	CASSGAGPTYQETQYF	TGTGCCAGCAGCGGTGCGGGGCCCACGTACCAAGAGACCCAGTACTTC
TRBV4-1	.	.	TRBJ1-3	CASSQVGDSGNTIYF	TGCGCCAGCAGCCAAGTCGGCGACTCTGGAAACACCATATATTTT
TRBV9	.	TRBD2	TRBJ2-2	CASGGLAGAYGGELFF	TGTGCCAGCGGCGGACTAGCGGGGGCCTACGGCGGGGAGCTGTTTTTT
TRBV7-2	.	.	TRBJ1-5	CASSLGGAGNQPQHF	TGTGCCAGCAGCTTAGGAGGGGCAGGCAATCAGCCCCAGCATTTT
TRBV18	.	.	TRBJ2-7	CASSPSPSQRRSYEQYF	TGTGCCAGCTCACCCTCCCCCAGTCAGCGCCGCTCCTACGAGCAGTACTTC
TRBV5-5	.	.	TRBJ1-5	CASSLRSGASNQPQHF	TGTGCCAGCAGCTTGCGATCCGGGGCAAGCAATCAGCCCCAGCATTTT
TRBV6-2/TRBV6-3	few	TRBD2	TRBJ2-3	CAILRGGTPEDTQYF	TGTGCCATCCTGCGGGGGGGGACCCCAGAAGATACGCAGTATTTT
TRBV6-6	many	.	TRBJ1-5	CASSYSPGAVQPQHF	TGTGCCAGCAGTTACTCTCCCGGGGCGGTTCAGCCCCAGCATTTT
TRBV4-3	.	.	TRBJ2-6	CASSHRASGANVLTF	TGCGCCAGCAGCCACAGGGCCTCTGGGGCCAACGTCCTGACTTTC